This TCR beta chain was documented in a study of blood T cell repertoires in COVID-19. The overall study: T cells, B-cell-depleted T cells, or PBMCs supplied cDNA or gDNA.

This clone was observed once. The study recruited people aged about 18 to 90 years across approximately 25 US areas. Clinical history reported by participants formed the basis on which cohorts were assigned. Per the original data handling: Estimation of nucleated cell counts relied on the amplification of reference gene primers. Measured with immunoSEQ multiplex PCR; TCRdb has only the in-frame clones, and not every one. V and J calls plus clone size are reproduced from that table; the DNA served to infer D and trimming. The sample has hundreds of thousands of clones, around 86% seen once. The clonotype was recovered from a man aged 35-49 years who had recovered from COVID-19. Sequenced: PBMCs or T cells enriched from blood (not recorded which).

CDR3 amino acids: CASSSGLAGGETQYF. CDR3 coding DNA: TGTGCCAGCAGCTCGGGACTAGCGGGAGGAGAGACCCAGTACTTC. V and J are TRBV7-9 and TRBJ2-5; 15 bases fit TRBD2. Germline trimming cut 4 bases from V and 4 bases from J; bases unmatched to any gene: 1. From germline, CDR1 is SEHNR and CDR2 FQNEAQ (reference sequence). The CDR3 runs 15 residues.